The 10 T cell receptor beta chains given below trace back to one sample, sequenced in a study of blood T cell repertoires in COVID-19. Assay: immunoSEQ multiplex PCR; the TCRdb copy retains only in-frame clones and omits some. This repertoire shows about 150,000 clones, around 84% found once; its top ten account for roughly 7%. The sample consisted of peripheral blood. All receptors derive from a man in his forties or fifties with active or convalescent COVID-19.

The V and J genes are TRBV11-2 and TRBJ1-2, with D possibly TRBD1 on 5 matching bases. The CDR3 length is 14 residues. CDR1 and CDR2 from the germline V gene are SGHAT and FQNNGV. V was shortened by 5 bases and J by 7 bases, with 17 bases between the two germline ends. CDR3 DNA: TGTGCCAGCAGCCCGCGAACTCAGGGTGGTGGCTACACCTTC. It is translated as CASSPRTQGGGYTF.

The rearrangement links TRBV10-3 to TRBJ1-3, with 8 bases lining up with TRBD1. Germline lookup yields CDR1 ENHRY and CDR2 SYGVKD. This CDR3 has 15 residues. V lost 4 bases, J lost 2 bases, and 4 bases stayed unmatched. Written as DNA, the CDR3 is TGTGCCATCAGTGTAGGGACAGGTACTGGAAACACCATATATTTT. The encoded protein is CAISVGTGTGNTIYF.

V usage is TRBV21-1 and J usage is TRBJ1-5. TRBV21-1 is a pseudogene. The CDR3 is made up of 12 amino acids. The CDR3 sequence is CASSRENQPQHF. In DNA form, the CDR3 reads TGTGCCAGCAGCAGAGAGAATCAGCCCCAGCATTTT.

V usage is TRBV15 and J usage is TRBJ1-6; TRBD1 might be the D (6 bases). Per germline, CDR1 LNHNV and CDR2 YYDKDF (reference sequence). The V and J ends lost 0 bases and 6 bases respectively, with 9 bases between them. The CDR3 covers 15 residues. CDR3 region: CATSREGRGNSPLHF. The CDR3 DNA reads TGTGCCACCAGCAGAGAGGGCAGGGGTAATTCACCCCTCCACTTT.

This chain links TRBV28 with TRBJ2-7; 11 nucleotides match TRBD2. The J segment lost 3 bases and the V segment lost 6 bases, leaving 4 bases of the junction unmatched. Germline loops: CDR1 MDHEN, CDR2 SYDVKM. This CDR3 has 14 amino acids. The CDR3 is CASRLLAGVYEQYF. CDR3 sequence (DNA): TGTGCCAGCAGACTACTAGCGGGGGTCTACGAGCAGTACTTC.

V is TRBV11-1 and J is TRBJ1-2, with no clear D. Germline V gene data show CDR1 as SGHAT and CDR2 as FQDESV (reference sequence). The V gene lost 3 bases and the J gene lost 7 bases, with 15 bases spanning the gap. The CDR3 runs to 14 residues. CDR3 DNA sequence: TGTGCCAGCAGCTTGACGGGAACGGGTGGTGGCTACACCTTC. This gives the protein CASSLTGTGGGYTF.

DNA of the CDR3: TGCGCCAGCAGCCAAGTCGGGAGGCAAGAGACCCAGTACTTC. This codes for CASSQVGRQETQYF. The chain combines TRBV4-1 with TRBJ2-5, with 7 bases fitting TRBD2. The CDR3 sequence is 14 residues long. Trimming at V came to 1 base and at J to 2 bases, leaving 1 base not matched to a gene. The germline gives CDR1 MGHRA, CDR2 YSYEKL.

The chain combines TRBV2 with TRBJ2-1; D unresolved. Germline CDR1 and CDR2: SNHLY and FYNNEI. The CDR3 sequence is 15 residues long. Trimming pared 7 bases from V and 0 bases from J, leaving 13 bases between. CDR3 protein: CASTPRYSSYNEQFF. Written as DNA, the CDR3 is TGTGCCAGCACTCCCCGCTACAGCTCCTACAATGAGCAGTTCTTC. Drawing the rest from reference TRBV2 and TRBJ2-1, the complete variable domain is EPEVTQTPSHQVTQMGQEVILRCVPISNHLYFYWYRQILGQKVEFLVSFYNNEISEKSEIFDDQFSVERPDGSNFTLKIRSTKLEDSAMYFCASTPRYSSYNEQFFGPGTRLTVL.

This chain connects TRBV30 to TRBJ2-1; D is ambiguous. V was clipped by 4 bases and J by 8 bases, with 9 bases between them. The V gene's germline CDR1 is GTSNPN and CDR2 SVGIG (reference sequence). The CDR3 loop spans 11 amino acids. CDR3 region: CAWILLHEQFF. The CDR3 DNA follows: TGTGCCTGGATCCTTCTTCATGAGCAGTTCTTC.

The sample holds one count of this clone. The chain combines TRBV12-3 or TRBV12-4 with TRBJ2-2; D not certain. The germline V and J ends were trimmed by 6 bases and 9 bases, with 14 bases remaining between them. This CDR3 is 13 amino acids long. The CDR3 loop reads CASRDTVSWELFF. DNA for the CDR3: TGTGCCAGCAGAGACACCGTTTCCTGGGAGCTGTTTTTT.